The entry that follows covers one T cell receptor (beta chain) sequence. Clones were sequenced by immunoSEQ multiplex PCR, and TCRdb holds only the in-frame ones, with some missing. This sample has approximately 300,000 clones, with over 75% found just once. The germline CDR1 and CDR2 sequences are MDHEN and SYDVKM. Trimming removed 2 bases at V and 7 bases at J, with 9 bases between. The CDR3 extends over 14 amino acids. The sample is drawn from a study of blood T cell repertoires in COVID-19. Study-wide background: Specimens from acute and convalescent COVID-19 originated in the United States, Italy and Spain. T cells, B-cell-depleted T cells, or PBMCs supplied cDNA or gDNA.

Seattle patients were enrolled during active infection and followed longitudinally. The clonotype comes from a human donor with COVID-19, enrolled during active disease. The donor label of this sample is uncertain. Specimen: peripheral blood. The chain joins TRBV28 to TRBJ1-6; D possibly corresponds to TRBD1 (6 bases). CDR3 in amino acids: CASSLRQDNSPLHF. The CDR3 coding sequence is TGTGCCAGCAGTTTAAGACAGGACAATTCACCCCTCCACTTT.